Below are 27 T cell receptor beta chains sequenced from a single sample in a study of T cell responses to AZD1222 COVID-19 vaccine (dated by TCRdb to the early 2020s). The protocol used for the library was the immunoSEQ multiplex PCR assay. The table was pulled from immuneACCESS by TCRdb, which kept in-frame rearrangements only. Such tables lose some clones; where checked, under half of the loss comes from unresolved V genes, and the rest has no known cause. The sample yields more than 150,000 clones; just over 85% were counted once. The ten largest clones add up to roughly 0.5% of the sample. This specimen's time point label, per the study, means: baseline before first vaccination. The material was peripheral blood, obtained on day 0 of AZD1222 vaccination. These receptors all stem from an adult in good health.

This sequence joins TRBV13 and TRBJ2-3; D perhaps matches TRBD2 (5 bases). The germline CDR1 and CDR2 sequences are PRHDT and FYEKMQ (reference sequence). The CDR3 runs to 14 residues. Between the trimmed V and J ends, which lost 4 bases and 4 bases, there was a span of 12 bases. The CDR3 region is CASSSRGKADTQYF. DNA of the CDR3: TGTGCCAGCAGCTCAAGAGGGAAAGCAGATACGCAGTATTTT. The variable domain in full, completed from reference TRBV13 and TRBJ2-3, reads AAGVIQSPRHLIKEKRETATLKCYPIPRHDTVYWYQQGPGQDPQFLISFYEKMQSDKGSIPDRFSAQQFSDYHSELNMSSLELGDSALYFCASSSRGKADTQYFGPGTRLTVL.

The V call is TRBV21-1, the J call TRBJ1-5; TRBD1, the table's D call, lacks a check against the DNA. TRBV21-1 has pseudogene status. The CDR3 length is 18 residues. In DNA, the CDR3 is TGTGCCAGCAGCAAAGATGGACAGGGGGGAAATAGCAATCAGCCCCAGCATTTT. Its protein product is CASSKDGQGGNSNQPQHF.

This clone appeared a few times. CDR3 DNA sequence: TGTGCCAGCAGCTTGTGGGCTAAGAGCACCGGGGAGCTGTTTTTT. Translating gives CASSLWAKSTGELFF. V gene TRBV5-4 combines with J gene TRBJ2-2; D not resolved. Germline V CDR1 and CDR2: SGHNT, YYREEE (reference sequence). The CDR3 covers 15 residues. Between the trimmed V and J ends, which lost 1 base and 4 bases, there was a span of 11 bases.

J is TRBJ2-1 and V is TRBV7-3, with 8 bases identical to TRBD2. CDR1 and CDR2 (germline): SGHTA, FQGTGA. With V trimmed by 3 bases and J by 13 bases, 5 bases remained unmatched. The CDR3 has 12 residues. This CDR3 reads CASSLISGGQFF. CDR3 in DNA: TGTGCCAGCAGCTTGATCAGCGGGGGCCAGTTCTTC. The full variable domain, with the rest looked up from reference TRBV7-3 and TRBJ2-1, is GAGVSQTPSNKVTEKGKYVELRCDPISGHTALYWYRQSLGQGPEFLIYFQGTGAADDSGLPNDRFFAVRPEGSVSTLKIQRTERGDSAVYLCASSLISGGQFFGPGTRLTVL.

V is TRBV30 and J is TRBJ2-7, with D perhaps TRBD1 or TRBD2 (5 bases each). The germline V and J ends were trimmed by 5 bases and 3 bases, with 14 bases remaining between them. The CDR3 loop spans 13 amino acids. Looked up from germline, CDR1 is GTSNPN and CDR2 is SVGIG (reference sequence). In nucleotides, the CDR3 is TGTGCCTGGGCCTTGGGACCGATCTACGAGCAGTACTTC. Residues: CAWALGPIYEQYF.

The genes are TRBV5-1 and TRBJ1-3; maybe TRBD1 (6 bases). V dropped 3 bases and J dropped 0 bases, with 16 bases sitting between them. The CDR3 extends over 17 amino acids. Germline V gene lookup returns CDR1 SGHRS and CDR2 YFSETQ. CDR3: CASSWGGHQNSGNTIYF. The CDR3 bases are TGCGCCAGCAGCTGGGGGGGACACCAAAACTCTGGAAACACCATATATTTT.

This chain uses TRBV5-1 with TRBJ1-4; no firm D call. Germline lookup yields CDR1 SGHRS and CDR2 YFSETQ. V lost 0 bases to trimming and J lost 5 bases, with 5 bases between them. The CDR3 sequence is 13 residues long. This CDR3 is CASSLDQNEKLFF. The CDR3 nucleotides read TGCGCCAGCAGCTTGGATCAGAATGAAAAACTGTTTTTT.

The chain is built from TRBV7-3 and TRBJ2-7, with D possibly matching TRBD2 (6 bases). There are 13 residues in the CDR3. Trimming cost V 5 bases and J 6 bases, with 14 bases left between them. From germline, CDR1 is SGHTA and CDR2 FQGTGA. The CDR3 DNA reads as TGTGCCAGCAGCCTGGGACTTCGCGCCGAGCAGTACTTC. Translated, it gives CASSLGLRAEQYF. Filled out from reference TRBV7-3 and TRBJ2-7, the complete variable domain reads GAGVSQTPSNKVTEKGKYVELRCDPISGHTALYWYRQSLGQGPEFLIYFQGTGAADDSGLPNDRFFAVRPEGSVSTLKIQRTERGDSAVYLCASSLGLRAEQYFGPGTRLTVT.

This sequence joins TRBV5-6 and TRBJ1-5; TRBD1 matches 8 bases. The J segment lost 0 bases and the V segment lost 4 bases, leaving 6 bases of the junction unmatched. CDR1 and CDR2 (germline): SGHDT, YYEEEE. The CDR3 spans 16 residues. The CDR3 bases are TGTGCCAGCAGCCGTACAGGGGGACATAGCAATCAGCCCCAGCATTTT. Encoded protein: CASSRTGGHSNQPQHF.

The chain uses TRBV7-3 and TRBJ2-3; D is perhaps TRBD1 (6 bases). Per the germline V gene, CDR1 is SGHTA and CDR2 is FQGTGA. Trimming left V 5 bases short and J 5 bases short, with 20 bases between. The CDR3 covers 16 residues. CDR3 sequence (DNA): TGTGCCAGCAGCCCCCTAGGGGGTATGGTTCAAGATACGCAGTATTTT. This sequence encodes CASSPLGGMVQDTQYF. Full variable domain (rest looked up from reference TRBV7-3 and TRBJ2-3): GAGVSQTPSNKVTEKGKYVELRCDPISGHTALYWYRQSLGQGPEFLIYFQGTGAADDSGLPNDRFFAVRPEGSVSTLKIQRTERGDSAVYLCASSPLGGMVQDTQYFGPGTRLTVL.

V is TRBV6-5 and J is TRBJ2-1, with D tentatively TRBD2 (7 bases). There are 15 residues in the CDR3. Trimming shortened V by 8 bases and J by 7 bases, and 21 bases separated the two germline ends. Germline V gene sequence: CDR1 MNHEY, CDR2 SVGAGI. For the CDR3, the DNA is TGTGCCAGCTCCCCCGGAGGGGGGGGCCTGAATGAGCAGTTCTTC. Its translation is CASSPGGGGLNEQFF.

V usage is TRBV5-6 and J usage is TRBJ2-5; D may correspond to TRBD1 or TRBD2 (5 bases each). This CDR3 contains 14 residues. Looked up from germline, CDR1 is SGHDT and CDR2 is YYEEEE. Trimming cost V 0 bases and J 5 bases, with 11 bases left between them. The CDR3 region is CASSLEVGEETQYF. The CDR3 DNA reads TGTGCCAGCAGCTTGGAAGTGGGGGAGGAGACCCAGTACTTC.

Points on this clone: The junction departs from the called germline gene at one end, perhaps through a read error. V gene TRBV7-7 combines with J gene TRBJ2-5, with a tentative D call TRBD2 (5 bases). The germline CDR1 and CDR2 sequences are SSHAT and FNYEAQ (reference sequence). The CDR3 spans 15 residues. CDR3 sequence: CASSLGGTSRETQYF. CDR3 in DNA: TGTGCTAGCAGCTTAGGAGGCACCTCGCGGGAGACCCAGTACTTC.

This chain uses TRBV5-6 with TRBJ1-4; D is unresolved. V lost 2 bases and J 6 bases, leaving 11 bases between the germline ends. This CDR3 region has 14 residues. CDR1 is SGHDT and CDR2 is YYEEEE in the germline V gene. CDR3 coding DNA: TGTGCCAGCAGCTTCACCCGGGAGGATGAAAAACTGTTTTTT. This encodes CASSFTREDEKLFF.

This chain links TRBV24-1 with TRBJ1-2; D gene uncertain. This CDR3 has 12 residues. In germline, CDR1 is KGHDR, CDR2 SFDVKD. The V end was cut by 3 bases, the J end by 8 bases, with 9 bases between. CDR3 region: CATSDVPGGYTF. DNA for the CDR3: TGTGCCACCAGTGATGTCCCGGGAGGCTACACCTTC.

The J gene is TRBJ2-7, the V gene TRBV6-5; 13 nucleotides line up with TRBD2. V lost 5 bases to trimming and J lost 4 bases; unmatched junction nucleotides: 5. CDR3 length equals 15 residues. Germline V gene sequence: CDR1 MNHEY, CDR2 SVGAGI. The CDR3 here is CASSRLAGGEYEQYF. In DNA form, the CDR3 reads TGTGCCAGCAGTCGACTAGCGGGAGGAGAGTACGAGCAGTACTTC.

The chain has TRBV7-2 and TRBJ1-5; D call uncertain. CDR1 and CDR2 from the germline V gene are SGHTA and FQGNSA. The CDR3 covers 16 residues. The V end was cut by 2 bases, the J end by 0 bases, with 11 bases between. In DNA, the CDR3 is TGTGCCAGCAGCTTATCCCCAGGTTATAGCAATCAGCCCCAGCATTTT. Protein: CASSLSPGYSNQPQHF. The whole variable domain, remainder taken from reference TRBV7-2 and TRBJ1-5, is GAGVSQSPSNKVTEKGKDVELRCDPISGHTALYWYRQSLGQGLEFLIYFQGNSAPDKSGLPSDRFSAERTGGSVSTLTIQRTQQEDSAVYLCASSLSPGYSNQPQHFGDGTRLSIL.

The rearrangement links TRBV6-6 to TRBJ1-1, with D possibly being TRBD1 (6 bases). The length of the CDR3 is 15 residues. V was trimmed by 5 bases and J by 1 base, leaving 14 bases between them. CDR1 is MNHNY and CDR2 is SVGAGI in the germline V gene (reference sequence). CDR3 loop: CASSSSGQKNTEAFF. The CDR3 DNA is TGTGCCAGCAGTAGTTCGGGACAAAAGAACACTGAAGCTTTCTTT.

This chain uses TRBV19 with TRBJ1-2; unclear D gene. Per germline, CDR1 LNHDA and CDR2 SQIVND (reference sequence). Deletions cut 3 bases from V and 2 bases from J, with 16 bases between. The CDR3 has 16 amino acids. The CDR3 region is CASSIAPRGSNYGYTF. CDR3 coding DNA: TGTGCCAGTAGTATCGCCCCCCGGGGATCAAACTATGGCTACACCTTC.

The chain carries TRBV11-2 and TRBJ2-1; D remains ambiguous. The CDR3 is 14 amino acids. CDR1 SGHAT and CDR2 FQNNGV come from the germline V gene. The V end lost 5 bases, the J end lost 0 bases, and 8 bases lay between the germline ends. The CDR3 DNA sequence: TGTGCCAGCAGCCGACTGACCTCCTACAATGAGCAGTTCTTC. Translated: CASSRLTSYNEQFF.

This clone was seen just once. The genes are TRBV5-1 and TRBJ2-1; no clear D gene. Germline CDR1 reads SGHRS; CDR2 reads YFSETQ. V lost 2 bases and J 0 bases, leaving 9 bases between the germline ends. CDR3 length: 15 residues. The CDR3 spells CASSLDLSSYNEQFF. CDR3 DNA: TGCGCCAGCAGCTTAGACCTGAGCTCCTACAATGAGCAGTTCTTC.

Only one count was recorded for this clone. The junction does not match germline at one end; this may be a read error. The chain has TRBV6-2 or TRBV6-3 and TRBJ1-6; tentative D call: TRBD1 (5 bases). The CDR3 spans 16 residues. Germline loops: CDR1 MNHEY, CDR2 SVGEGT. CDR3 sequence reads: CASRYSGQARNSPLHF. CDR3 DNA sequence: TGTGCCAGCAGATACTCAGGGCAGGCCCGGAATTCACCCCTCCACTTT.

The CDR3 bases are TGTGCCACCAGCATCAGCAGGGGAGGGGAGCAGTACTTC. The encoded protein is CATSISRGGEQYF. The chain carries TRBV15 and TRBJ2-7; TRBD2 is a possible D gene (7 bases). The CDR3 sequence is 13 residues long. Germline V gene lookup returns CDR1 LNHNV and CDR2 YYDKDF (reference sequence). Trimming stripped 4 bases from V and 7 bases from J, with 14 bases between. Looking up the rest from reference TRBV15 and TRBJ2-7 gives the full variable domain: DAMVIQNPRYQVTQFGKPVTLSCSQTLNHNVMYWYQQKSSQAPKLLFHYYDKDFNNEADTPDNFQSRRPNTSFCFLDIRSPGLGDTAMYLCATSISRGGEQYFGPGTRLTVT.

This clone was seen a handful of times. This chain joins TRBV9 and TRBJ1-4; no clear D gene. Between the trimmed V and J ends, which lost 0 bases and 3 bases, there was a span of 12 bases. The CDR3 is 16 amino acids. Germline CDR1 SGDLS, CDR2 YYNGEE. CDR3: CASSVGGGSPNEKLFF. The CDR3 nucleotides read TGTGCCAGCAGCGTAGGAGGAGGTTCTCCTAATGAAAAACTGTTTTTT.

The rearrangement uses TRBV27 and TRBJ1-5; 7 bases agree with TRBD1. V lost 5 bases and J lost 0; bases outside the gene matches: 7. The CDR3 runs 16 residues. Germline V gene lookup returns CDR1 MNHEY and CDR2 SMNVEV (reference sequence). CDR3 sequence: CASSPRTGYSNQPQHF. The CDR3 nucleotides are TGTGCCAGCAGTCCACGGACAGGTTATAGCAATCAGCCCCAGCATTTT.

The chain carries TRBV5-1 and TRBJ2-2, with a weak D call TRBD1 (5 bases). Trimming cost V 4 bases and J 4 bases, with 11 bases left between them. This CDR3 spans 14 amino acids. Germline loops: CDR1 SGHRS, CDR2 YFSETQ. CDR3 loop: CASSNWTTTGELFF. Written as DNA, the CDR3 is TGCGCCAGCAGCAACTGGACAACCACCGGGGAGCTGTTTTTT.

Written as DNA, the CDR3 is TGTGCCAGTAGCACAGGGGGGAGAAACACTGAAGCTTTCTTT. Translating it yields CASSTGGRNTEAFF. This chain uses TRBV19 with TRBJ1-1, with 8 bases aligning to TRBD1. Germline assignment: CDR1 LNHDA and CDR2 SQIVND (reference sequence). V lost 6 bases and J lost 2; bases outside the gene matches: 5. The CDR3 is made up of 14 amino acids.